The next 13 T cell receptor beta chains were all read from a single sample in a study of metastatic and nonmetastatic thyroid tumors. There were no patients who had received any treatment before thyroid surgery. TCRdb re-called clones via MiXCR from the PCR reads. The repertoire has tens of thousands of clones, about 12% of them found once; the top ten carry approximately 8.8%. Material for sequencing was blood. These receptors came from a male donor with papillary thyroid cancer or a benign thyroid nodule (not recorded which). Some clones in this sample may be carry-over from other donors' samples.

As concerns this clone: It may be a read error: a sequence one base away is much more abundant. This chain joins TRBV7-2 and TRBJ2-4, with a weak D call TRBD2 (6 bases). The CDR3 runs 14 residues. V gave up 7 bases and J gave up 8 bases, with 18 bases separating them. From germline, CDR1 is SGHTA and CDR2 FQGNSA. The CDR3, as DNA: TGTGCCAGCAACCCTAACGGGAGAGGAGACATTCAGTACTTC. Translation: CASNPNGRGDIQYF.

The J gene is TRBJ2-1, the V gene TRBV11-2, with D perhaps TRBD2 (6 bases). With 10 bases removed from V and 4 bases from J, the gap between germline ends came to 20 bases. The germline gives CDR1 SGHAT, CDR2 FQNNGV. The CDR3 spans 15 residues. The CDR3 spells CATSPPGEWYNEQFF. The CDR3 DNA is TGTGCCACCAGTCCTCCGGGGGAGTGGTACAATGAGCAGTTCTTC.

This clone showed up many times. The V gene is TRBV6-5, the J gene TRBJ1-4; D gene uncertain. V lost 2 bases to trimming and J lost 0 bases, with 10 bases between them. Germline lookup yields CDR1 MNHEY and CDR2 SVGAGI. CDR3 length equals 16 residues. CDR3 residues: CASSYLGFATNEKLFF. DNA for the CDR3: TGTGCCAGCAGTTACCTGGGGTTTGCAACTAATGAAAAACTGTTTTTT.

This clone was counted between two and nine times. The rearrangement joins TRBV4-2 to TRBJ2-7; TRBD1 aligns across 9 bases. The ends lost 5 bases at V and 3 bases at J; junction bases unmatched: 8. The CDR3 runs to 15 residues. Germline CDR1 and CDR2: LGHNA and YNFKEQ. The CDR3 nucleotides read TGTGCCAGCAGCGTATCGACAGGGGGTCTCTACGAGCAGTACTTC. Protein product: CASSVSTGGLYEQYF.

This clone was detected a few times. With a much larger clone just one base away, this may be a read error. The same CDR3 is also encoded by other DNA sequences in this sample. This sequence joins TRBV27 and TRBJ2-5; possibly TRBD1 for D (5 bases). The ends were cut back, 8 bases at V and 5 bases at J, with 30 bases in the middle. The CDR3 is made up of 18 amino acids. Germline CDR1 reads MNHEY; CDR2 reads SMNVEV (reference sequence). The chain's CDR3 is CASGRVFPDLHAGETQYF. The CDR3, as DNA: TGTGCCAGCGGCAGGGTTTTTCCCGATTTACACGCCGGTGAGACCCAGTACTTC.

This clone was seen at least ten times. The rearrangement uses TRBV20-1 and TRBJ1-1; perhaps TRBD1 as D (6 bases). Trimming took 4 bases from V and 10 from J, leaving 16 bases between them. The CDR3 has 12 residues. Germline V lookup: CDR1 DFQATT, CDR2 SNEGSKA (reference sequence). CDR3 in DNA: TGCAGTGCTAACAGGGATCGTGGGGGAGCTTTCTTT. This gives the protein CSANRDRGGAFF.

Worth noting for this clone: A much larger clone lies a single base off, so this may be a read error. V and J are TRBV30 and TRBJ1-2; D ambiguous. Germline V gives CDR1 GTSNPN, CDR2 SVGIG (reference sequence). Trimming shortened V by 5 bases and J by 0 bases, and 13 bases separated the two germline ends. This CDR3 comprises 14 residues. The CDR3 reads CAWAGKASNYGYTF. CDR3 bases: TGTGCCTGGGCGGGGAAAGCCTCTAACTATGGCTACACCTTC.

With respect to this clone: A much larger clonotype is one base distant, so this may be a read error. The chain has TRBV20-1 and TRBJ2-3; D is ambiguous. Trimming stripped 5 bases from V and 11 bases from J, with 5 bases between. CDR1 DFQATT and CDR2 SNEGSKA come from the germline V gene (reference sequence). The CDR3 is 8 amino acids. As DNA, the CDR3 is TGCAGTGCTCCGGTGCAGTATTTT. As protein: CSAPVQYF.

The V and J genes are TRBV28 and TRBJ1-2; D possibly corresponds to TRBD1 (6 bases). The CDR3 has 13 residues. The germline V gene encodes CDR1 MDHEN and CDR2 SYDVKM. Between the trimmed V and J ends, which lost 4 bases and 6 bases, there was a span of 12 bases. CDR3 DNA: TGTGCCAGCAGTTACCCCAGGGGTAATGGCTACACCTTC. As protein: CASSYPRGNGYTF.

This clone came up many times. V usage is TRBV11-2 and J usage is TRBJ2-1; the D gene is possibly TRBD2 (5 bases). Germline CDR1 SGHAT, CDR2 FQNNGV. The CDR3 runs 15 residues. Trimming removed 5 bases from V and 7 bases from J, with 18 bases in between. The CDR3 protein is CASSPAGGPTNEQFF. The CDR3 DNA is TGTGCCAGCAGCCCCGCCGGAGGCCCCACGAATGAGCAGTTCTTC.

In this sample, this clone turned up many times. This chain joins TRBV28 and TRBJ2-3; no clear D. CDR1 MDHEN and CDR2 SYDVKM come from the germline V gene. V was cut by 7 bases and J by 0 bases, with 14 bases left in between. This CDR3 is built from 15 residues. The CDR3 DNA reads as TGTGCCAGCAACAAGGCGAGCACTAGCACAGATACGCAGTATTTT. Translating it yields CASNKASTSTDTQYF.

This clone was counted ten times or more. The V and J genes are TRBV20-1 and TRBJ2-7, with a weak D call TRBD2 (6 bases). Trimming took off 3 bases at V and 3 bases at J, with 6 bases between the two ends. Germline values: CDR1 DFQATT, CDR2 SNEGSKA (reference sequence). This CDR3 is built from 11 residues. The CDR3 here is CSASGGYEQYF. CDR3 in DNA: TGCAGTGCTAGCGGGGGCTACGAGCAGTACTTC.

In its sample, this clone was seen many times. The chain uses TRBV4-1 and TRBJ2-7, with a tentative D call TRBD1 (5 bases). This CDR3 region has 16 residues. Trimming removed 0 bases from V and 3 bases from J, with 15 bases in between. CDR1 is MGHRA, CDR2 YSYEKL, per germline. The CDR3 loop is CASSQEGRSKGYEQYF. DNA of the CDR3: TGCGCCAGCAGCCAAGAGGGGCGGTCGAAGGGCTACGAGCAGTACTTC.